The 2 T cell receptor beta chains listed next were all sequenced from one sample in a study of cytomegalovirus exposure and HLA in healthy donors. The PCR contained 60 Vbeta and 13 Jbeta primers. Generated by immunoSEQ multiplex PCR, the TCRdb table keeps only in-frame clones and is missing some. This sample has 170,000 or so clones; 70% to 80% occur once, and the top ten carry roughly 2.3%. The sequenced sample was PBMCs. These receptors were collected from a man in his 60s in good health and CMV-seronegative.

The V call is TRBV29-1, the J call TRBJ1-1, with D perhaps TRBD1 (5 bases). The germline V gene has CDR1 SQVTM and CDR2 ANQGSEA. The CDR3 runs 14 residues. The germline V and J ends were trimmed by 6 bases and 1 base, with 15 bases remaining between them. In nucleotides, the CDR3 is TGCAGCGTCGCCACAGGTGGAAAGAACACTGAAGCTTTCTTT. The encoded protein is CSVATGGKNTEAFF.

This clone was seen a few times. The chain recombines TRBV4-1 with TRBJ1-1, with 8 bases lining up with TRBD1. Germline assignment: CDR1 MGHRA and CDR2 YSYEKL. Trimming removed 3 bases from V and 1 base from J; junction bases left unmatched: 4. The CDR3 is 15 amino acids. The CDR3 protein is CASSQTGTGNTEAFF. The CDR3 nucleotides are TGCGCCAGCAGCCAGACCGGGACAGGGAACACTGAAGCTTTCTTT.